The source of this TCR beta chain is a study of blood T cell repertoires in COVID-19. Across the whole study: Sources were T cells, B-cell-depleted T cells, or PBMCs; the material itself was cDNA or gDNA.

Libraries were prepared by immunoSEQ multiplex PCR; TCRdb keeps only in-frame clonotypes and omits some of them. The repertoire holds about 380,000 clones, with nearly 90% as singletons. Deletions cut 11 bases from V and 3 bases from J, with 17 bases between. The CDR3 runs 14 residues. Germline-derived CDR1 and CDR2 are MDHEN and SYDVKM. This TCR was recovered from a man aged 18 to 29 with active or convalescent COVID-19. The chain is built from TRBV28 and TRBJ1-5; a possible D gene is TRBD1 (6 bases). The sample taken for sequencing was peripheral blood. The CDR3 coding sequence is TGTGCCGCGACGAGACAGGCCCTCAATCAGCCCCAGCATTTT. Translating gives CAATRQALNQPQHF.